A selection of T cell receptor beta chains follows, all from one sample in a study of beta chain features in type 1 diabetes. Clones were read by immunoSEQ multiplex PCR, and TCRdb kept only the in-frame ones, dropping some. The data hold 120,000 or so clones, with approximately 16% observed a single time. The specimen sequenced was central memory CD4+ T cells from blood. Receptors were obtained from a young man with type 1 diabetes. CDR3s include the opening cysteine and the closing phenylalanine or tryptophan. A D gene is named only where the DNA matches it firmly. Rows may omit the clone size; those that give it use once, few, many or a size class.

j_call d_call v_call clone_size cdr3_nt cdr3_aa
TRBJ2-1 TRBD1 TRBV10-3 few TGTGCCATCAGTGAGTCGAGAGGGGGCTATGAGCAGTTCTTC CAISESRGGYEQFF
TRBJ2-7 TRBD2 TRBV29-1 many TGCAGCGTTGAACAGCGGGGACTCTACGAGCAGTACTTC CSVEQRGLYEQYF
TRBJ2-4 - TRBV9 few TGTGCCAGCAGCGTAGGACTGGGGCCAGAAAACATTCAGTACTTC CASSVGLGPENIQYF
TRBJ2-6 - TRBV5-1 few TGCGCCAGCAGCTTGTTGACAGGGGCCAACGTCCTGACTTTC CASSLLTGANVLTF
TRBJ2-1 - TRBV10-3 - TGTGCCATCAGTGAGTCAGGGACCGCTAAGCAGTTCTTC CAISESGTAKQFF
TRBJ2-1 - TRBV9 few TGTGCCAGCAGCGTAGAGCAAGGTCTCTCCTACAATGAGCAGTTCTTC CASSVEQGLSYNEQFF
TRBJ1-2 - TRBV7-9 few TGTGCCAGCAGCTTACAAGGGCATGGCTACACCTTC CASSLQGHGYTF
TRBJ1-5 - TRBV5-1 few TGCGCCAGCAGCTTGTCGGGCCTTACAAATCAGCCCCAGCATTTT CASSLSGLTNQPQHF
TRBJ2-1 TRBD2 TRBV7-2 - TGTGCCAGCAGCCTACTAGCGGGGGATAACAATGAACAGTTCTTC CASSLLAGDNNEQFF
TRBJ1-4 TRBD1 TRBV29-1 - TGCAGCGCCAGGACAGGGGCTAATGAAAAACTGTTTTTT CSARTGANEKLFF
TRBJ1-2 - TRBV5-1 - TGCGCCAGCAGTTTATTAGGGACGGTGGACTATGGCTACACCTTC CASSLLGTVDYGYTF
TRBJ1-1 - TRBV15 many TGTGCCACCAGCAGAGATCTAGGGGCGCGAGCTTTCTTT CATSRDLGARAFF
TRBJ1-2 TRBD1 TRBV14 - TGTGCCAGCAGCCCACGGACAGGGGATGGCTACACCTTC CASSPRTGDGYTF
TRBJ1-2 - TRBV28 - TGTGCCAGCAGTTTCCGACAGAACTATGGCTACACCTTC CASSFRQNYGYTF
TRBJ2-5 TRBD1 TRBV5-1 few TGCGCCAGCAGCACCGGACAGGACCCCAGGTTTGAGACCCAGTACTTC CASSTGQDPRFETQYF
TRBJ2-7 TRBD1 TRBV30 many TGTGCCTGCGGACAGGCTTACGAGCAGTACTTC CACGQAYEQYF
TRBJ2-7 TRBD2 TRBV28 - TGTGCCAGCAGTTTTCGTGGGACTAGCGGTTACGAGCAGTACTTC CASSFRGTSGYEQYF
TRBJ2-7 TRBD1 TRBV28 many TGTGCCAGCAGTTTGGCTACAGGGGGATTTGGGTACGAGCAGTACTTC CASSLATGGFGYEQYF
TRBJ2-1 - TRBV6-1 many TGTGCCAGCAGTGAGCAGGTTAACGGAAACAATGAGCAGTTCTTC CASSEQVNGNNEQFF
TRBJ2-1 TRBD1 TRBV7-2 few TGTGCCAGCAGTTGGACAAGGGACAGTCGGCATGAGCAGTTCTTC CASSWTRDSRHEQFF
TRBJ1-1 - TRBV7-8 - TGTGCCAGCAGCTTGGACGGTGGGAACACTGAAGCTTTCTTT CASSLDGGNTEAFF
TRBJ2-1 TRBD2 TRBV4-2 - TGTGCCAGCAGCCAAGGCCTTACTAGCGGGCGATCGCGGGAGCAGTTCTTC CASSQGLTSGRSREQFF
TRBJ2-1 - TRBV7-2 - TGTGCCAGCAGCACAAGACTAGTCGCTGAGCAGTTCTTC CASSTRLVAEQFF
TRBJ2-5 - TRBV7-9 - TGTGCCAGCAGCTTAATGATGGAAGAGACCCAGTACTTC CASSLMMEETQYF
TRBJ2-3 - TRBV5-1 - TGCGCCAGCCTACAGGGTATCGACTACACAGATACGCAGTATTTT CASLQGIDYTDTQYF
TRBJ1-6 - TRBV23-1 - TGCGCCAGCAGTCATCTGGCAGCCGAGGTGCATAATTCACCCCTCCACTTT CASSHLAAEVHNSPLHF
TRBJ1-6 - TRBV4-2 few TGTGCCAGCAGCCAAGATCAGTATGGGAATTCACCCCTCCACTTT CASSQDQYGNSPLHF
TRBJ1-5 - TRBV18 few TGTGCCAGCTCACCACTCCCTGGGGTTAGCAATCAGCCCCAGCATTTT CASSPLPGVSNQPQHF
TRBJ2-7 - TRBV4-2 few TGTGCCAGCAGCCAAGATTTATATAGCTCCTACGAGCAGTACTTC CASSQDLYSSYEQYF